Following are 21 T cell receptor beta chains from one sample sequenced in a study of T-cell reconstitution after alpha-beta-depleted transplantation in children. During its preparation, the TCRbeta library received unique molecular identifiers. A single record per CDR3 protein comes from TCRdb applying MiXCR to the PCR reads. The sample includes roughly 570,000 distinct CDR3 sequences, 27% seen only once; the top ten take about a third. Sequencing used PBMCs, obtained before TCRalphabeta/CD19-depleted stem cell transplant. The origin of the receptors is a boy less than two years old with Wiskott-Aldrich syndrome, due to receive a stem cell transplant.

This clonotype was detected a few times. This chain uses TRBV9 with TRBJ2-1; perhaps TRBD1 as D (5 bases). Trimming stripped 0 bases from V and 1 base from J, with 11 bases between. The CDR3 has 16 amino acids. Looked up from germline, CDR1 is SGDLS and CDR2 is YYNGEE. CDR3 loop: CASSVEGVSSYNEQFF. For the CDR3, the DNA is TGTGCCAGCAGCGTAGAAGGGGTATCTTCCTACAATGAGCAGTTCTTC.

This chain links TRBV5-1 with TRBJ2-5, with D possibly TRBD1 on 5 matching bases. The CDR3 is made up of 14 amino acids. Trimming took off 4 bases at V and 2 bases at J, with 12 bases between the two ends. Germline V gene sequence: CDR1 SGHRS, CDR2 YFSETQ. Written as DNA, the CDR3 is TGCGCCAGCAGCCCGGACACCGTTCAAGAGACCCAGTACTTC. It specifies CASSPDTVQETQYF.

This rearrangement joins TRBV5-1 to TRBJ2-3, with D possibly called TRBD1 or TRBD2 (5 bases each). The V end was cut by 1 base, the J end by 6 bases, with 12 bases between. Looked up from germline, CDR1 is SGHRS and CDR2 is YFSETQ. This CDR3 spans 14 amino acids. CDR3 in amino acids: CASSLRGVADTQYF. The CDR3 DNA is TGCGCCAGCAGCTTGAGAGGGGTTGCGGATACGCAGTATTTT.

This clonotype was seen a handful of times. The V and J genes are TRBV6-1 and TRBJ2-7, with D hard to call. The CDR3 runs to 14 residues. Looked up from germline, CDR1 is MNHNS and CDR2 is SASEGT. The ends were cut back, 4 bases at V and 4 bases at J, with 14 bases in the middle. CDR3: CASSVGIHFYEQYF. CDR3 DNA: TGTGCCAGCAGTGTGGGCATCCATTTTTACGAGCAGTACTTC.

CDR3 amino acids: CASGKHGGQPQHF. The CDR3 DNA sequence: TGTGCCAGCGGCAAACACGGGGGGCAGCCCCAGCATTTT. The rearrangement uses TRBV9 and TRBJ1-5; D is possibly TRBD1 (5 bases). Germline loops: CDR1 SGDLS, CDR2 YYNGEE. The V end was cut by 7 bases, the J end by 7 bases, with 15 bases between. The length of the CDR3 is 13 residues.

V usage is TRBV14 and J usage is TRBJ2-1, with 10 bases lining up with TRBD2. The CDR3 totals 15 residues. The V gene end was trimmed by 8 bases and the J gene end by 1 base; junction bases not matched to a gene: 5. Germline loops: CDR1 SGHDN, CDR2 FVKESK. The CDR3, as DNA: TGTGCCAGCGGTAGCGGGAGGAATTCCTACAATGAGCAGTTCTTC. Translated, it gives CASGSGRNSYNEQFF.

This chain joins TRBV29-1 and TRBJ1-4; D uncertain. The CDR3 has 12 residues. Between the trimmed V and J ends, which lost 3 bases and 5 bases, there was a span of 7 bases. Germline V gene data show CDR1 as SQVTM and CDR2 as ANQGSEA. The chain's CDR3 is CSVDVGNEKLFF. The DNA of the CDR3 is TGCAGCGTTGACGTAGGGAATGAAAAACTGTTTTTT.

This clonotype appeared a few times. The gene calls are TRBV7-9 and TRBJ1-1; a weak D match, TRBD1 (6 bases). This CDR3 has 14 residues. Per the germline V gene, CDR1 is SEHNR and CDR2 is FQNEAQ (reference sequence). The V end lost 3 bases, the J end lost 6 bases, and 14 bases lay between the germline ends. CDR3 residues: CASSLMQGPSEAFF. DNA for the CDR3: TGTGCCAGCAGCTTGATGCAGGGGCCCTCTGAAGCTTTCTTT.

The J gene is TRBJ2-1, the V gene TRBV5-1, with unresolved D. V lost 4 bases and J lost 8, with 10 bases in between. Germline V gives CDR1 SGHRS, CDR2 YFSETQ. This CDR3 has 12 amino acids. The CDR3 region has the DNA TGCGCCAGCAGCCCTCCAAGCTATGAGCAGTTCTTC. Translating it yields CASSPPSYEQFF.

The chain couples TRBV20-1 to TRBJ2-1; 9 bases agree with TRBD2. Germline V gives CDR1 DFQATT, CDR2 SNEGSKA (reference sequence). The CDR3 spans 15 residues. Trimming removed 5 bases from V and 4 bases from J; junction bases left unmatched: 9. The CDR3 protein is CSAFSGSFQYNEQFF. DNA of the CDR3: TGCAGTGCTTTTAGCGGGAGCTTTCAGTACAATGAGCAGTTCTTC.

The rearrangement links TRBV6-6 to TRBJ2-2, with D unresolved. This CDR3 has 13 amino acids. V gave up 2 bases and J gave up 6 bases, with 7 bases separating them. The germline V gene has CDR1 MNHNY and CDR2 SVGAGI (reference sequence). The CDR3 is CASSYKLAGELFF. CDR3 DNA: TGTGCCAGCAGTTACAAGTTAGCCGGGGAGCTGTTTTTT.

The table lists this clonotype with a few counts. The CDR3 DNA reads as TGTGCCAGCAGTTACTCCTTCAGGGGGAGGTCCTACGAGCAGTACTTC. It encodes CASSYSFRGRSYEQYF. The chain joins TRBV12-3 or TRBV12-4 to TRBJ2-7; D possibly corresponds to TRBD1 (7 bases). Trimming removed 4 bases from V and 1 base from J, with 17 bases in between. CDR3 size: 16 residues.

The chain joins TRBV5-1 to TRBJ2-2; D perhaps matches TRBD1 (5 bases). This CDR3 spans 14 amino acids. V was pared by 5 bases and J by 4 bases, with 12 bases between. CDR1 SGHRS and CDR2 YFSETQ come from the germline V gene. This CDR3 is CASSNQGGTGELFF. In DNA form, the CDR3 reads TGCGCCAGCAGTAACCAGGGCGGCACCGGGGAGCTGTTTTTT.

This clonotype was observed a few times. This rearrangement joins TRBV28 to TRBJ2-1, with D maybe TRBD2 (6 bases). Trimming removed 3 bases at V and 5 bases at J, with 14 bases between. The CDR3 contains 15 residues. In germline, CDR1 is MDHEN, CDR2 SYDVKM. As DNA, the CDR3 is TGTGCCAGCAGTTTGGGCGGAGGGCCCCACAATGAGCAGTTCTTC. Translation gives CASSLGGGPHNEQFF.

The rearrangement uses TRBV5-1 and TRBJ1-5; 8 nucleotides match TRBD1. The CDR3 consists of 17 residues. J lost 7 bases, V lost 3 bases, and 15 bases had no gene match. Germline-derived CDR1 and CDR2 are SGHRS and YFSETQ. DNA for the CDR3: TGCGCCAGCAGCTGCCAACCCTGGACAGGGAAAATACAGCCCCAGCATTTT. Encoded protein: CASSCQPWTGKIQPQHF.

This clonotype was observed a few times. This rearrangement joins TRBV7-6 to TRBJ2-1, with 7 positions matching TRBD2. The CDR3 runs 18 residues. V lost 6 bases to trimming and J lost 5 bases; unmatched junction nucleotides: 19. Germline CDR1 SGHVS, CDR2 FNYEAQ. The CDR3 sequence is CASSRSRASGDINNEQFF. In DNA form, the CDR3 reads TGTGCCAGCAGTCGATCCCGGGCTAGCGGAGATATAAACAATGAGCAGTTCTTC.

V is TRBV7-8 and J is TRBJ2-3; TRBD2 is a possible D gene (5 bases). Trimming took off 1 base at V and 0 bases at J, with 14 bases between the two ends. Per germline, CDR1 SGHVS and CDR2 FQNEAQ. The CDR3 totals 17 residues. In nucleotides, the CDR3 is TGTGCCAGCAGCTTAGGAGGGCCCCCGCGGAGCACAGATACGCAGTATTTT. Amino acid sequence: CASSLGGPPRSTDTQYF.

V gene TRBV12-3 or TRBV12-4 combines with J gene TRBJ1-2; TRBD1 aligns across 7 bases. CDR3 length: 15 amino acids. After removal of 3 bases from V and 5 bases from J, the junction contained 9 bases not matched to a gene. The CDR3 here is CASSFFRGSPYGYTF. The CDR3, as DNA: TGTGCCAGCAGTTTTTTCAGGGGGTCCCCTTATGGCTACACCTTC.

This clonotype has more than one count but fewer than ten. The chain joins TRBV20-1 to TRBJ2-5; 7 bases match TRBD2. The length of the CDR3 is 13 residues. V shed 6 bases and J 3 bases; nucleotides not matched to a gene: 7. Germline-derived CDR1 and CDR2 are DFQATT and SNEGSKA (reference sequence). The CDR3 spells CSAEGGREETQYF. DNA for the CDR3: TGCAGTGCGGAAGGCGGGAGAGAAGAGACCCAGTACTTC.

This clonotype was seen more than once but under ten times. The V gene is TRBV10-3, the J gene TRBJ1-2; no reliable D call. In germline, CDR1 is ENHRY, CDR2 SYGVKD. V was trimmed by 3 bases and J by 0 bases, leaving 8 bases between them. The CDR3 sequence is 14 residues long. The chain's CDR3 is CAISDRGTNYGYTF. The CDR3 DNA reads TGTGCCATCAGTGACCGGGGAACTAACTATGGCTACACCTTC.

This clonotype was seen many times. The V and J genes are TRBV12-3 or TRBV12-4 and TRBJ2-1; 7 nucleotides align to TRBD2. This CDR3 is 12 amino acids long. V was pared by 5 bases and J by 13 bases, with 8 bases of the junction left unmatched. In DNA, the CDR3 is TGTGCCAGCAGTGTCCGCCGACTAGCCCAGTTCTTC. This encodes CASSVRRLAQFF.